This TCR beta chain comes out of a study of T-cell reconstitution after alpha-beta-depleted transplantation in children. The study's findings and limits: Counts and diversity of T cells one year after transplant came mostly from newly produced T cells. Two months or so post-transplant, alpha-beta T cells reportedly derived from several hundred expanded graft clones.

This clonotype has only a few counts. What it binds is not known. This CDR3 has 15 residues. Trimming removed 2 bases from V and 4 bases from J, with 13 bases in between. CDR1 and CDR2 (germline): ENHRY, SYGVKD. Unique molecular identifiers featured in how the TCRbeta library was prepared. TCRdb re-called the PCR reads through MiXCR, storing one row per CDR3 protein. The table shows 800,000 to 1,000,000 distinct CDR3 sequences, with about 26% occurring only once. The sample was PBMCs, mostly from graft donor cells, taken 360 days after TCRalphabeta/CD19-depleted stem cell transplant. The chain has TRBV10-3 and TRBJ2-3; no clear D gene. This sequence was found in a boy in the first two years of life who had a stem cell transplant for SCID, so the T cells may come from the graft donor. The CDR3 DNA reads TGTGCCATCAGTGAGGCCCTTGGGCACGCAGATACGCAGTATTTT. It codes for CAISEALGHADTQYF.